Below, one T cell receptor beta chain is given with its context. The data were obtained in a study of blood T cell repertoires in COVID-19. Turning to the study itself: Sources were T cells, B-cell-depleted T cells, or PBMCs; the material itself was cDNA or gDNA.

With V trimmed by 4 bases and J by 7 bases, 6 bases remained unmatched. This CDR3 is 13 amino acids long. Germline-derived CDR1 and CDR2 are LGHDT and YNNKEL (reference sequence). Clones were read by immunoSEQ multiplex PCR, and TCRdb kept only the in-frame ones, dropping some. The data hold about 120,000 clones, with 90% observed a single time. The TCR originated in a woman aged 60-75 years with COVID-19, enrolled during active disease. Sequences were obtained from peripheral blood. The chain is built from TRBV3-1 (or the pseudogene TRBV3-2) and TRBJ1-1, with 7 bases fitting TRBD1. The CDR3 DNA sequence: TGTGCCAGCAGCCCTGGGACAGCGCTTGAAGCTTTCTTT. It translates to CASSPGTALEAFF.